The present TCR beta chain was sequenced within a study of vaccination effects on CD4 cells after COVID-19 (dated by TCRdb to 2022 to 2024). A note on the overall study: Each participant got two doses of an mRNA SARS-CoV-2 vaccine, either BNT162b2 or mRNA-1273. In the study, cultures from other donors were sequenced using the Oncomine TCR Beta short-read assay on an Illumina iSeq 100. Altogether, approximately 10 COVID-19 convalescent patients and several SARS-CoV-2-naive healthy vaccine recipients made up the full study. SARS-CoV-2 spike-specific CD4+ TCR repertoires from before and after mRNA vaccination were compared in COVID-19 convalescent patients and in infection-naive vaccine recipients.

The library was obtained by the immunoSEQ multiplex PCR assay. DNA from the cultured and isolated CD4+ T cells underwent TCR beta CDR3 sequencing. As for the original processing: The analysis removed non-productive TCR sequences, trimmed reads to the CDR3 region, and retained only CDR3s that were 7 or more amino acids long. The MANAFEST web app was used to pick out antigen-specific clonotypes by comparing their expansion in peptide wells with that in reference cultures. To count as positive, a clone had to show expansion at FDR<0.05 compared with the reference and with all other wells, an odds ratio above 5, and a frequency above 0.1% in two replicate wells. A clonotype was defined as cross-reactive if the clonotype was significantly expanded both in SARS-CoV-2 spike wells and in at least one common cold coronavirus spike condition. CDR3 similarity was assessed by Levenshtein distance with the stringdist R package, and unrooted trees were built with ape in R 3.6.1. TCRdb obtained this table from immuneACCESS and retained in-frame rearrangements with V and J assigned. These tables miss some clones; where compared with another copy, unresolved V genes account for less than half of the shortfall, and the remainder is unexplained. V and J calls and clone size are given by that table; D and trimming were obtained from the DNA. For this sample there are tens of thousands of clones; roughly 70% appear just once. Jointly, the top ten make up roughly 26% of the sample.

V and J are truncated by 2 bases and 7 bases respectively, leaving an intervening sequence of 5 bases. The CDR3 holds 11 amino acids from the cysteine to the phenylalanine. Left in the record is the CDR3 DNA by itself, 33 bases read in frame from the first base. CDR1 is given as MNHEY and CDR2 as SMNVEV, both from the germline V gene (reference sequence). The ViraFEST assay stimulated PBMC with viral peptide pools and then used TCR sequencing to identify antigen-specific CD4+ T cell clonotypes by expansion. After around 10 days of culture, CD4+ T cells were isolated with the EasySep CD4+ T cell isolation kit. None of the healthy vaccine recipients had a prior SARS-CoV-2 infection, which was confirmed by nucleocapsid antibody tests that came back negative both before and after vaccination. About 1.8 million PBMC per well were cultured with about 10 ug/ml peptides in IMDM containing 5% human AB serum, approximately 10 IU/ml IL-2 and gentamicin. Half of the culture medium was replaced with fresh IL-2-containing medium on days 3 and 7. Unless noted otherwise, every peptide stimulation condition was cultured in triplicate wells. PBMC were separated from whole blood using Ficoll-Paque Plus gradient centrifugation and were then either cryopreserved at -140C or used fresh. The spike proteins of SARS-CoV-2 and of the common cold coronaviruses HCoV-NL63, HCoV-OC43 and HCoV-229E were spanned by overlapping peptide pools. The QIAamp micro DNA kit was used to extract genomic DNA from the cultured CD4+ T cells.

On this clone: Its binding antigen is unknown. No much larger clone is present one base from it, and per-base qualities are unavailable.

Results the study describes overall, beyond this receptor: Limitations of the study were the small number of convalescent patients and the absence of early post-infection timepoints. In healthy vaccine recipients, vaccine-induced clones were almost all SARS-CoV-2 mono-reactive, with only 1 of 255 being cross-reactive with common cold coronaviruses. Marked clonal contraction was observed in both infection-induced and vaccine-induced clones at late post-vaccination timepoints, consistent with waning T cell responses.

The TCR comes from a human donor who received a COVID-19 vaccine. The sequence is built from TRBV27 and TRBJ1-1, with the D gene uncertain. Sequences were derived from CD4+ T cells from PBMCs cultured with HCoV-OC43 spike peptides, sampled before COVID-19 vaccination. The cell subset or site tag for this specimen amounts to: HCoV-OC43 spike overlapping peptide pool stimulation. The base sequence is TGTGCCAGCAGTTTAGGCCGTGAAGCTTTCTTT. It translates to CASSLGREAFF.